This TCR beta chain was obtained from a study of OX40 agonist ivuxolimab in advanced cancers. Overall study results and limits: Mean expanded clone counts were higher in CD8+ than CD4+ T cells.

CDR3 length: 15 amino acids. V was trimmed by 3 bases and J by 6 bases, leaving 15 bases between them. CDR1 is SGHTA, CDR2 FQGNSA, per germline. This clone was seen once. Its matching antigen is unknown. The data were produced by immunoSEQ multiplex PCR, yet TCRdb's version contains in-frame clones alone and is incomplete. The data contain tens of thousands of clones, 83% of them singletons. This TCR was recovered from an adult with an advanced solid tumor such as melanoma, head and neck, liver or kidney cancer. This chain uses TRBV7-2 with TRBJ2-1; D call uncertain. Sample: CD4+ or CD8+ T cells sorted from blood, taken in a trial of the OX40 agonist ivuxolimab. CDR3 DNA sequence: TGTGCCAGCAGCTTTGTAAGGAGATCTACCAATGAGCAGTTCTTC. Protein product: CASSFVRRSTNEQFF. Drawing the rest from reference TRBV7-2 and TRBJ2-1, the complete variable domain is GAGVSQSPSNKVTEKGKDVELRCDPISGHTALYWYRQSLGQGLEFLIYFQGNSAPDKSGLPSDRFSAERTGGSVSTLTIQRTQQEDSAVYLCASSFVRRSTNEQFFGPGTRLTVL.